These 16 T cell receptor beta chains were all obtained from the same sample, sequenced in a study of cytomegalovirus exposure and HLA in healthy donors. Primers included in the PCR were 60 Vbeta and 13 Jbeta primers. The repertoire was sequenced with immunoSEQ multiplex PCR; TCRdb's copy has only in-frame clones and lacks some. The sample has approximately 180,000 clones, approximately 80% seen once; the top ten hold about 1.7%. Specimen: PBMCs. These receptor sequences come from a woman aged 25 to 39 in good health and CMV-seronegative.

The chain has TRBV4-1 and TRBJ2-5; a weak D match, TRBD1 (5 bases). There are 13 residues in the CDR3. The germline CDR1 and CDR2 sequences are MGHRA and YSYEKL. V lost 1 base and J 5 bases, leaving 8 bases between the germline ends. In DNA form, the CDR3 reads TGCGCCAGCAGCCAAGGGGGCCTGGAGACCCAGTACTTC. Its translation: CASSQGGLETQYF.

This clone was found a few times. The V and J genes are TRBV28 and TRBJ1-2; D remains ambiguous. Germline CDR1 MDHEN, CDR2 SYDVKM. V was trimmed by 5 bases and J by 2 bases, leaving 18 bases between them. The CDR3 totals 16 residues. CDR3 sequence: CASSANQVSGNYGYTF. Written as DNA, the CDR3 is TGTGCCAGCAGTGCGAACCAGGTGTCGGGGAACTATGGCTACACCTTC.

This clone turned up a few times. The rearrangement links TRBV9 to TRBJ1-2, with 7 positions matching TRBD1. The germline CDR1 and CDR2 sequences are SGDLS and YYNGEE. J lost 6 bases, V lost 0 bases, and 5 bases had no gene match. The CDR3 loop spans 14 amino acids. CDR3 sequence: CASSVDPGGNGYTF. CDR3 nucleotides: TGTGCCAGCAGCGTAGACCCAGGGGGAAATGGCTACACCTTC.

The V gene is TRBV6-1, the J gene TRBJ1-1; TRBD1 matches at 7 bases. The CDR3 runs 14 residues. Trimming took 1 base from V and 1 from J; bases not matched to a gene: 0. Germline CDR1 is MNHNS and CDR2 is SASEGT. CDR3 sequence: CASSEDRGNTEAFF. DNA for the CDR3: TGTGCCAGCAGTGAAGACAGGGGGAACACTGAAGCTTTCTTT.

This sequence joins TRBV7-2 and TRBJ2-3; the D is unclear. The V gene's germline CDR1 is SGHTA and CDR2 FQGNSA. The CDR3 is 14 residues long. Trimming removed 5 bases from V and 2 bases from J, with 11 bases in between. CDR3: CASSDSFATDTQYF. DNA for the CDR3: TGTGCCAGCAGCGACTCATTTGCCACAGATACGCAGTATTTT.

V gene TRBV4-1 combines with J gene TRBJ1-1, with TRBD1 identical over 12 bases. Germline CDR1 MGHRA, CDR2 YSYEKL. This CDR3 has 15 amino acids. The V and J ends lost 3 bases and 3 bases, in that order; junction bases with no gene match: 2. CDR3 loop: CASSQGQGAYTEAFF. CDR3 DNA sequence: TGCGCCAGCAGCCAGGGACAGGGGGCATACACTGAAGCTTTCTTT.

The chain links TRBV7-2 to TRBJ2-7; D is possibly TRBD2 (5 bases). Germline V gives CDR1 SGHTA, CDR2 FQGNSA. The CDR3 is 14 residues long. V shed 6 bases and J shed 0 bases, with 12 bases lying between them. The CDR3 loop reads CASRSDYSSYEQYF. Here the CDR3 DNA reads TGTGCCAGCAGGTCCGACTATAGCTCCTACGAGCAGTACTTC.

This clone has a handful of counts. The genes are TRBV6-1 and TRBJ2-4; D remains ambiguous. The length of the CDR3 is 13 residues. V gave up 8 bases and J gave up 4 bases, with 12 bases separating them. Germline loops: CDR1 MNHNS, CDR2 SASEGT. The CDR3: CASVSGLKNIQYF. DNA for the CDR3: TGTGCCAGCGTTTCAGGATTAAAAAACATTCAGTACTTC.

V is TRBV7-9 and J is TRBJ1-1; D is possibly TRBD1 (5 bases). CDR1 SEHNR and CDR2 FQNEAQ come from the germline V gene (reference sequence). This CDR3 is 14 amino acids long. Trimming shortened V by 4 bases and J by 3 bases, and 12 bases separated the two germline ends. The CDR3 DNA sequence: TGTGCCAGCAGCTCAGTCCAAGGGGACACTGAAGCTTTCTTT. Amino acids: CASSSVQGDTEAFF.

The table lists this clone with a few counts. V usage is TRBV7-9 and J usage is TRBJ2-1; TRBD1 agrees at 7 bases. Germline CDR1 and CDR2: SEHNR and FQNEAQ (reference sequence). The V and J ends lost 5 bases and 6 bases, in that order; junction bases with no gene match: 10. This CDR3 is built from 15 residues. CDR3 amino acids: CASSPRTGSPNEQFF. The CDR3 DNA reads TGTGCCAGCAGCCCCCGGACAGGCTCTCCCAATGAGCAGTTCTTC. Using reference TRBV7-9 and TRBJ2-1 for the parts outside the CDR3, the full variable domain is DTGVSQNPRHKITKRGQNVTFRCDPISEHNRLYWYRQTLGQGPEFLTYFQNEAQLEKSRLLSDRFSAERPKGSFSTLEIQRTEQGDSAMYLCASSPRTGSPNEQFFGPGTRLTVL.

The CDR3 here is CSVVGQRMGGGYTF. In DNA, the CDR3 is TGCAGCGTTGTAGGACAAAGGATGGGAGGTGGCTACACCTTC. The chain couples TRBV29-1 to TRBJ1-2; maybe TRBD1 (5 bases). The V and J ends lost 4 bases and 7 bases respectively, with 19 bases between them. There are 14 residues in the CDR3. Germline CDR1 and CDR2: SQVTM and ANQGSEA.

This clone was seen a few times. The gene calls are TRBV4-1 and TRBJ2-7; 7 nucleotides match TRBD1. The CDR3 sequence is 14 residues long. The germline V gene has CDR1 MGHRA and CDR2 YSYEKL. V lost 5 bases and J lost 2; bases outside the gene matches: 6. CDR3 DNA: TGCGCCAGCAGCTCCCGACAGGGCCCCTACGAGCAGTACTTC. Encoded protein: CASSSRQGPYEQYF.

The DNA of the CDR3 is TGTGCCAGCAGCTTGAACGGGGGGAGGATCCACGAGCAGTACTTC. This codes for CASSLNGGRIHEQYF. The V and J genes are TRBV5-4 and TRBJ2-5; 7 nucleotides agree with TRBD2. Gene TRBJ2-7 matches the end of the DNA better, so the J call may be wrong. Germline V gene sequence: CDR1 SGHNT, CDR2 YYREEE (reference sequence). The CDR3 covers 15 residues.

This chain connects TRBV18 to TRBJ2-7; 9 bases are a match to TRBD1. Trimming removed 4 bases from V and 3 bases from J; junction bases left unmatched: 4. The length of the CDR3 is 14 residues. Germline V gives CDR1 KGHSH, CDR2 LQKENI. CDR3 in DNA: TGTGCCAGCTCACGGGACAGGGTGGACTACGAGCAGTACTTC. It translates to CASSRDRVDYEQYF. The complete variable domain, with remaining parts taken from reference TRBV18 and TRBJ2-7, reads NAGVMQNPRHLVRRRGQEARLRCSPMKGHSHVYWYRQLPEEGLKFMVYLQKENIIDESGMPKERFSAEFPKEGPSILRIQQVVRGDSAAYFCASSRDRVDYEQYFGPGTRLTVT.

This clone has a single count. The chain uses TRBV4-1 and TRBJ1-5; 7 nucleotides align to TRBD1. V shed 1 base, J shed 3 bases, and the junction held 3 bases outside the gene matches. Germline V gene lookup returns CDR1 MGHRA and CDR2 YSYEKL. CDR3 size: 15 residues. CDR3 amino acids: CASSQGQGLNQPQHF. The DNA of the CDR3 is TGCGCCAGCAGCCAAGGACAGGGCCTCAATCAGCCCCAGCATTTT.

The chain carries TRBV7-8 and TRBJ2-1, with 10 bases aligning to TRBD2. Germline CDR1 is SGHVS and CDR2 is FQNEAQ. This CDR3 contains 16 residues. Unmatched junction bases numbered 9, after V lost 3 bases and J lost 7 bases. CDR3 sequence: CASSLRRLAGVNEQFF. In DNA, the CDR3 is TGTGCCAGCAGCTTGCGCCGACTAGCGGGTGTTAATGAGCAGTTCTTC. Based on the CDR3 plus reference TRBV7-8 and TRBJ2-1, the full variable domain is GAGVSQSPRYKVAKRGQDVALRCDPISGHVSLFWYQQALGQGPEFLTYFQNEAQLDKSGLPSDRFFAERPEGSVSTLKIQRTQQEDSAVYLCASSLRRLAGVNEQFFGPGTRLTVL.